The rows below give T cell receptor beta chains drawn from one sample of a study of cytotoxic CD8 clonotypes in ibrutinib-treated CLL. Profiling relied on immunoSEQ multiplex PCR, and the TCRdb table lists in-frame clones only, not all of them. Among about 140,000 clones listed, approximately 80% were seen once. The source was PBMCs, collected after 36 months of ibrutinib treatment. All receptors come from a human donor with chronic lymphocytic leukemia. The CDR3 runs from the conserved cysteine through the conserved F or W. A D gene is named only where the DNA matches it firmly. Clone size is stated in some rows and not others, as once, few, many or a class when expanded.

V: TRBV4-1; size: NA; D: TRBD1; J: TRBJ1-2; CDR3: CASSQGLGQGFNGYTF; DNA: TGCGCCAGCAGCCAAGGTTTGGGACAGGGTTTCAATGGCTACACCTTC
V: TRBV30; size: NA; D: TRBD1; J: TRBJ1-4; CDR3: CAWMGQGNEKLFF; DNA: TGTGCCTGGATGGGACAGGGTAATGAAAAACTGTTTTTT
V: TRBV7-9; size: NA; D: TRBD1; J: TRBJ2-5; CDR3: CASSLAGTVYQETQYF; DNA: TGTGCCAGCAGCTTAGCCGGGACAGTGTACCAAGAGACCCAGTACTTC
V: TRBV27; size: NA; D: NA; J: TRBJ2-5; CDR3: CASSFRPTGIQETQYF; DNA: TGTGCCAGCAGTTTTAGACCGACAGGCATCCAAGAGACCCAGTACTTC
V: TRBV5-1; size: NA; D: TRBD2; J: TRBJ2-1; CDR3: CASSIGGIYNEQFF; DNA: TGCGCCAGCAGCATCGGGGGGATCTACAATGAGCAGTTCTTC
V: TRBV6-1; size: NA; D: TRBD1; J: TRBJ2-7; CDR3: CASSHLTGGGEQYF; DNA: TGTGCCAGCAGCCACTTGACAGGGGGGGGCGAGCAGTACTTC
V: TRBV11-2; size: NA; D: NA; J: TRBJ1-1; CDR3: CASSLEAFTEAFF; DNA: TGTGCCAGCAGCTTAGAAGCCTTCACTGAAGCTTTCTTT
V: TRBV6-1; size: NA; D: TRBD1; J: TRBJ1-6; CDR3: CASSADRVGSPLHF; DNA: TGTGCCAGCAGTGCCGACAGGGTGGGCTCACCCCTCCACTTT
V: TRBV4-1; size: NA; D: NA; J: TRBJ1-6; CDR3: CASSQEADSPLHF; DNA: TGCGCCAGCAGCCAAGAGGCAGATTCACCCCTCCACTTT
V: TRBV2; size: NA; D: TRBD1; J: TRBJ2-7; CDR3: CASEGQNTYEQYF; DNA: TGTGCCAGCGAGGGACAGAATACTTACGAGCAGTACTTC
V: TRBV5-4; size: NA; D: NA; J: TRBJ1-1; CDR3: CASSSSEITEAFF; DNA: TGTGCCAGCAGCTCCTCGGAGATCACTGAAGCTTTCTTT
V: TRBV5-1; size: NA; D: TRBD1; J: TRBJ1-1; CDR3: CASSSTGDNTEAFF; DNA: TGCGCCAGCAGCTCTACAGGGGATAACACTGAAGCTTTCTTT
V: TRBV5-1; size: few; D: NA; J: TRBJ1-5; CDR3: CASSLQGIGQPQHF; DNA: TGCGCCAGCAGCTTGCAGGGGATAGGGCAGCCCCAGCATTTT
V: TRBV30; size: NA; D: TRBD1; J: TRBJ1-2; CDR3: CAWSSTLVSRGRIYGYTF; DNA: TGTGCCTGGAGTTCGACATTAGTGAGCAGGGGGCGCATCTATGGCTACACCTTC
V: TRBV5-6; size: NA; D: NA; J: TRBJ2-3; CDR3: CASSLGLGDTQYF; DNA: TGTGCCAGCAGCTTGGGATTGGGAGATACGCAGTATTTT
V: TRBV28; size: NA; D: NA; J: TRBJ1-2; CDR3: CASSLTGIERGYTF; DNA: TGTGCCAGCAGTTTAACAGGGATTGAAAGGGGCTACACCTTC
V: TRBV30; size: NA; D: TRBD1; J: TRBJ2-7; CDR3: CASDRGRDEQYF; DNA: TGTGCCTCCGACAGGGGGCGCGACGAGCAGTACTTC
V: TRBV19; size: NA; D: NA; J: TRBJ2-2; CDR3: CASTTTGELFF; DNA: TGTGCCAGTACCACCACCGGGGAGCTGTTTTTT
V: TRBV23-1; size: NA; D: TRBD2; J: TRBJ2-1; CDR3: CAGLAGGHNEQFF; DNA: TGCGCCGGACTAGCGGGAGGGCACAATGAGCAGTTCTTC
V: TRBV5-1; size: few; D: NA; J: TRBJ1-6; CDR3: CASSPTTGTELMPLHF; DNA: TGCGCCAGCAGCCCCACCACCGGGACTGAACTTATGCCCCTCCACTTT
V: TRBV5-1; size: NA; D: NA; J: TRBJ2-1; CDR3: CASSFYYNEQFF; DNA: TGCGCCAGCAGCTTTTACTACAATGAGCAGTTCTTC
V: TRBV2; size: NA; D: NA; J: TRBJ1-6; CDR3: CASKGREGSPLHF; DNA: TGTGCCAGCAAGGGCAGGGAGGGTTCACCCCTCCACTTT
V: TRBV18; size: NA; D: NA; J: TRBJ1-2; CDR3: CASSPPSRRVNYGYTF; DNA: TGTGCCAGCTCACCACCATCAAGGAGAGTTAACTATGGCTACACCTTC
V: TRBV9; size: few; D: TRBD2; J: TRBJ2-7; CDR3: CASSREVAGYEQYF; DNA: TGTGCCAGCAGCCGCGAGGTAGCGGGGTACGAGCAGTACTTC
V: TRBV6-1; size: NA; D: NA; J: TRBJ2-1; CDR3: CASRLDRGPYNEQFF; DNA: TGTGCCAGCAGGCTCGATCGGGGCCCTTACAATGAGCAGTTCTTC
V: TRBV2; size: NA; D: NA; J: TRBJ2-7; CDR3: CASYQGRRYVPSEQYF; DNA: TGTGCCAGCTACCAAGGTCGGCGGTACGTACCTTCCGAGCAGTACTTC
V: TRBV6-5; size: NA; D: NA; J: TRBJ2-6; CDR3: CASTPPGANVLTF; DNA: TGTGCCAGCACCCCTCCTGGGGCCAACGTCCTGACTTTC
V: TRBV7-8; size: NA; D: NA; J: TRBJ1-5; CDR3: CASSLIYGINQPQHF; DNA: TGTGCCAGCAGCTTAATCTACGGAATAAATCAGCCCCAGCATTTT
V: TRBV13; size: NA; D: NA; J: TRBJ2-1; CDR3: CASSLGVIREQFF; DNA: TGTGCCAGCAGCTTAGGCGTTATCCGTGAGCAGTTCTTC
V: TRBV18; size: NA; D: NA; J: TRBJ2-3; CDR3: CASSGQSTDTQYF; DNA: TGTGCCAGCTCGGGACAAAGCACAGATACGCAGTATTTT
V: TRBV9; size: NA; D: TRBD2; J: TRBJ2-5; CDR3: CASSVGSGNGETQYF; DNA: TGTGCCAGCAGCGTAGGTAGCGGGAACGGAGAGACCCAGTACTTC
V: TRBV6-1; size: NA; D: NA; J: TRBJ1-1; CDR3: CASTSVSALNTEAFF; DNA: TGTGCCAGCACGTCCGTCAGTGCTTTAAACACTGAAGCTTTCTTT
V: TRBV21-1; size: once; D: NA; J: TRBJ2-7; CDR3: CASSTYEQYF; DNA: TGTGCCAGCAGCACCTACGAGCAGTACTTC
V: TRBV27; size: few; D: TRBD1; J: TRBJ1-4; CDR3: CASRTLQGARSEKLFF; DNA: TGTGCCAGCAGGACCCTACAGGGGGCGCGGAGTGAAAAACTGTTTTTT
V: TRBV5-1; size: few; D: NA; J: TRBJ1-4; CDR3: CASSLVTDEKLFF; DNA: TGCGCCAGCAGCTTGGTGACGGATGAAAAACTGTTTTTT
V: TRBV7-9; size: once; D: NA; J: TRBJ2-5; CDR3: CASSFRGAEETQYF; DNA: TGTGCCAGCAGCTTCAGGGGGGCGGAAGAGACCCAGTACTTC
V: TRBV4-1; size: NA; D: NA; J: TRBJ1-4; CDR3: CASSQPLRGPNEKLFF; DNA: TGCGCCAGCAGCCAACCCCTCAGGGGCCCTAATGAAAAACTGTTTTTT
V: TRBV29-1; size: NA; D: NA; J: TRBJ2-3; CDR3: CSLSLESTQYF; DNA: TGCAGTTTATCTCTGGAATCTACGCAGTATTTT
V: TRBV27; size: NA; D: NA; J: TRBJ2-1; CDR3: CASSSTTSYNEQFF; DNA: TGTGCCAGCAGTTCCACAACTTCCTACAATGAGCAGTTCTTC
V: TRBV5-1; size: once; D: NA; J: TRBJ2-7; CDR3: CASGIGTLLAEQYF; DNA: TGCGCCAGTGGGATAGGGACACTCTTGGCCGAGCAGTACTTC
V: TRBV29-1; size: NA; D: NA; J: TRBJ2-2; CDR3: CSAGGRMNTGELFF; DNA: TGCAGCGCCGGGGGTCGGATGAACACCGGGGAGCTGTTTTTT
V: TRBV2; size: NA; D: NA; J: TRBJ1-2; CDR3: CASSWATGNGYTF; DNA: TGTGCCAGCAGTTGGGCTACCGGGAATGGCTACACCTTC
V: TRBV27; size: once; D: NA; J: TRBJ2-4; CDR3: CASTTLAGTDVQYF; DNA: TGTGCCAGCACTACCCTAGCCGGGACTGATGTTCAGTACTTC
V: TRBV5-6; size: few; D: NA; J: TRBJ1-3; CDR3: CASSLDRKNTIYF; DNA: TGTGCCAGCAGCTTAGACAGGAAGAACACCATATATTTT
V: TRBV18; size: NA; D: NA; J: TRBJ2-5; CDR3: CASSPPNTRETQYF; DNA: TGTGCCAGCTCACCTCCGAACACAAGGGAGACCCAGTACTTC
V: TRBV19; size: NA; D: TRBD2; J: TRBJ2-7; CDR3: CASSVLRDYKYEQYF; DNA: TGTGCCAGTAGTGTACTCCGGGACTACAAATACGAGCAGTACTTC
V: TRBV7-9; size: NA; D: TRBD2; J: TRBJ2-7; CDR3: CASSLEIGRSYEQYF; DNA: TGTGCCAGCAGCTTAGAGATCGGGAGGTCCTACGAGCAGTACTTC
V: TRBV2; size: NA; D: NA; J: TRBJ1-5; CDR3: CASSGEVGYSNQPQHF; DNA: TGTGCCAGCAGTGGAGAGGTGGGATATAGCAATCAGCCCCAGCATTTT
V: TRBV27; size: NA; D: TRBD1; J: TRBJ1-2; CDR3: CASSLDRRNYGYTF; DNA: TGTGCCAGCAGTTTGGACAGGCGTAACTATGGCTACACCTTC
V: TRBV2; size: NA; D: NA; J: TRBJ2-7; CDR3: CASSVEGTSYEQYF; DNA: TGTGCCAGCAGTGTAGAGGGGACCTCCTACGAGCAGTACTTC
V: TRBV18; size: NA; D: NA; J: TRBJ2-7; CDR3: CASSPAAHEQYF; DNA: TGTGCCAGCTCACCGGCAGCCCACGAGCAGTACTTC
V: TRBV7-9; size: NA; D: TRBD2; J: TRBJ2-2; CDR3: CASRRRSGTIGTGELFF; DNA: TGTGCCAGCAGGCGGAGGAGCGGGACTATAGGAACCGGGGAGCTGTTTTTT
V: TRBV5-1; size: NA; D: TRBD1; J: TRBJ2-7; CDR3: CASSSGTGGSYEQYF; DNA: TGCGCCAGCAGCTCTGGGACAGGGGGCTCCTACGAGCAGTACTTC
V: TRBV9; size: NA; D: TRBD1; J: TRBJ2-3; CDR3: CASSARDRNTDTQYF; DNA: TGTGCCAGCAGCGCCCGGGACAGAAACACAGATACGCAGTATTTT
V: TRBV9; size: NA; D: NA; J: TRBJ2-7; CDR3: CASSLLGTVYEQYF; DNA: TGTGCCAGCAGCCTTTTAGGGACCGTCTACGAGCAGTACTTC
V: TRBV6-6; size: NA; D: TRBD1; J: TRBJ2-1; CDR3: CASKPGDRESNEQFF; DNA: TGTGCCAGCAAACCAGGGGACAGGGAGTCGAATGAGCAGTTCTTC
V: TRBV10-3; size: NA; D: TRBD2; J: TRBJ2-3; CDR3: CAIRSGLAGEVDTQYF; DNA: TGTGCCATCAGGTCGGGACTAGCGGGAGAGGTAGATACGCAGTATTTT